This TCR beta chain was observed in a study of cytomegalovirus exposure and HLA in healthy donors. Regarding the study as a whole: Upon later analysis, TCR association rates were observed to vary by HLA locus, being highest for DRB1 and lowest for HLA-C. In a later analysis, donors in an Asian-associated ancestry cluster reportedly had fewer N-insertions in productive TCRs than the cohort mean.

Germline V gene data show CDR1 as SQVTM and CDR2 as ANQGSEA. Losses at the gene ends were 6 bases for V and 0 bases for J; bases not matched to a gene: 2. CDR3 size: 14 residues. The PCR had 60 Vbeta and 13 Jbeta primers. Repertoires were generated with immunoSEQ multiplex PCR, while TCRdb's copy carries only in-frame clones and drops some. The sample includes approximately 150,000 clones, approximately 80% seen only once; the top ten take more than 9.5%. Regarding this clone: The antigen remains undetermined.

Sequenced: PBMCs. This receptor was obtained from a man younger than 35 in good health and CMV-seropositive. The V call is TRBV29-1, the J call TRBJ1-3, with 10 positions matching TRBD1. In DNA, the CDR3 is TGCAGCGTGACAGGGGGCTACTCTGGAAACACCATATATTTT. This encodes CSVTGGYSGNTIYF.